This T cell receptor beta chain was observed in a study of blood T cell repertoires in COVID-19. At the level of the study: T cells, B-cell-depleted T cells, or PBMCs provided the cDNA or gDNA that served as material.

Germline V gene data show CDR1 as SGDLS and CDR2 as YYNGEE. The junction had 4 bases not matched to a gene; V was cut back by 0 bases and J by 10 bases. The CDR3 sequence is 13 residues long. As originally analysed: Amplification with reference gene primers provided the estimates of nucleated cell counts. Sequencing used immunoSEQ multiplex PCR; TCRdb keeps in-frame clones, though not all of them. V and J calls and clone size are those listed in that table; D and trimming were worked out from the DNA. The table includes 120,000 or so clones, around 90% detected once. The source material was peripheral blood. This chain joins TRBV9 and TRBJ2-7, with TRBD1 matching 10 bases. This TCR derives from a woman between 50 and 59 years old with acute or convalescent COVID-19. Here the CDR3 DNA reads TGTGCCAGCAGCGTAGGGGACAGGGGCCCCCAGTACTTC. Amino acid sequence: CASSVGDRGPQYF.